These 2 T cell receptor beta chains were all obtained from the same sample, sequenced in a study of Ad26.COV2.S vaccination and SARS-CoV-2 variants. This table comes from immunoSEQ multiplex PCR, and its TCRdb copy is limited to in-frame clones, with some not included. The data hold around 300,000 clones, with 86% observed a single time. Treatment in this sample: around 19 received Ad26.COV2.S at low or high dose, single or two shots; several received placebo; per-sample allocation not given. Sampling took place 63 days after the first vaccine or placebo injection. The sample was peripheral blood, taken in a trial of Ad26.COV2.S vaccine versus placebo. The receptors derive from a person aged 18-60 years who received the Ad26.COV2.S COVID-19 vaccine or a placebo.

The chain combines TRBV5-4 with TRBJ2-6, with D possibly matching TRBD2 (7 bases). This CDR3 is 17 amino acids long. V lost 4 bases to trimming and J lost 4 bases, with 18 bases between them. Germline V gives CDR1 SGHNT, CDR2 YYREEE (reference sequence). The CDR3, as DNA: TGTGCCAGCAGCCCCAAAGGGGGGGCGCACGGGGCCAACGTCCTGACTTTC. Protein sequence: CASSPKGGAHGANVLTF.

The chain has TRBV28 and TRBJ1-2; no clear D. CDR1 is MDHEN, CDR2 SYDVKM, per germline. This CDR3 is built from 14 residues. V dropped 7 bases and J dropped 10 bases, with 22 bases sitting between them. In DNA, the CDR3 is TGTGCCAGCACCAAACCCGGGATCGGGTCTCACTACACCTTC. It is translated as CASTKPGIGSHYTF.